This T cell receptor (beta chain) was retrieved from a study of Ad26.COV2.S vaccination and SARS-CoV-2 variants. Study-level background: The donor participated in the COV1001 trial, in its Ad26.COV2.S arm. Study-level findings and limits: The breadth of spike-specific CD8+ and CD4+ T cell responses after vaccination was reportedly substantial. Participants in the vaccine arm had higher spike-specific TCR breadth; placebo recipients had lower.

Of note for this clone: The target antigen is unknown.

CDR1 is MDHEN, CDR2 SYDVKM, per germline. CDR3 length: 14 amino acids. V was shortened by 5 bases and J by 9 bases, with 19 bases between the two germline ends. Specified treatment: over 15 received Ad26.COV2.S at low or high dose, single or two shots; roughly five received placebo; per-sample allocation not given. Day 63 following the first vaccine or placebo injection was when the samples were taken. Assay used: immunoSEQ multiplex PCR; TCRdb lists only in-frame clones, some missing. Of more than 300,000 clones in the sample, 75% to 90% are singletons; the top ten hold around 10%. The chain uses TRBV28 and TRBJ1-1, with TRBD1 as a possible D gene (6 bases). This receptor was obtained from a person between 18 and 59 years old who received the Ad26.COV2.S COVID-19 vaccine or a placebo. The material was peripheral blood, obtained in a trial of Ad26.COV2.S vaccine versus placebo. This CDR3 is CASSPPHRVGKAFF. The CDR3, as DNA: TGTGCCAGCAGTCCCCCCCACAGGGTAGGGAAAGCTTTCTTT.